Listed here are 14 T cell receptor beta chains from one sample, sequenced in a study of blood T cells in healthy people across ages. A second PCR of 7 to 11 cycles used a sample-barcoded 5' primer and a J-beta primer mix. One entry per CDR3 protein results from TCRdb running MiXCR on the 5' RACE reads. The table records about 770,000 distinct CDR3 sequences, around 42% of them present only once. Sequenced material: blood. These receptors came from a man in his 60s in good health.

The rearrangement uses TRBV29-1 and TRBJ1-4; a weak D match, TRBD1 (6 bases). The CDR3 runs to 15 residues. Deletions cut 4 bases from V and 3 bases from J, with 15 bases between. Germline CDR1 and CDR2: SQVTM and ANQGSEA. Here the CDR3 reads CSVGDSTGSNEKLFF. The CDR3 nucleotides read TGCAGCGTTGGGGATTCGACAGGATCTAATGAAAAACTGTTTTTT.

This sequence joins TRBV15 and TRBJ2-5; weak D call: TRBD2 (6 bases). V was clipped by 0 bases and J by 1 base, with 12 bases between them. This CDR3 contains 16 residues. Per germline, CDR1 LNHNV and CDR2 YYDKDF (reference sequence). The CDR3 region has the DNA TGTGCCACCAGCAGAGATAGGTCCGGGGGCCAAGAGACCCAGTACTTC. Protein: CATSRDRSGGQETQYF.

The chain recombines TRBV9 with TRBJ2-1; a possible D gene is TRBD1 (6 bases). Trimming removed 10 bases from V and 5 bases from J, with 13 bases in between. Germline CDR1 reads SGDLS; CDR2 reads YYNGEE. This CDR3 region has 12 residues. DNA for the CDR3: TGTGCCGTTGGACAGACCGACAATGAGCAGTTCTTC. Protein sequence: CAVGQTDNEQFF. The variable domain in full, completed from reference TRBV9 and TRBJ2-1, reads DSGVTQTPKHLITATGQRVTLRCSPRSGDLSVYWYQQSLDQGLQFLIQYYNGEERAKGNILERFSAQQFPDLHSELNLSSLELGDSALYFCAVGQTDNEQFFGPGTRLTVL.

CDR3 sequence (DNA): TGCGCCAGCAGCTCACCGGGGACCGCGGACTACACCTTC. Protein product: CASSSPGTADYTF. The V call is TRBV5-1, the J call TRBJ1-2, with D maybe TRBD1 (5 bases). The V gene lost 3 bases and the J gene lost 10 bases, with 16 bases spanning the gap. The germline CDR1 and CDR2 sequences are SGHRS and YFSETQ. The CDR3 runs to 13 residues.

The genes are TRBV20-1 and TRBJ2-1; D ambiguous. Trimming shortened V by 8 bases and J by 9 bases, and 11 bases separated the two germline ends. Per germline, CDR1 DFQATT and CDR2 SNEGSKA (reference sequence). CDR3 length equals 10 residues. The CDR3 DNA reads TGCAGTCCTGGAAGAGGTGAGCAGTTCTTC. It is translated as CSPGRGEQFF.

This clonotype appeared a single time. This chain uses TRBV10-3 with TRBJ2-1; 12 bases fit TRBD2. The J call is in doubt because the DNA end fits TRBJ2-7 better. Germline V gene data show CDR1 as ENHRY and CDR2 as SYGVKD. This CDR3 comprises 17 residues. The CDR3 sequence is CAISGNLAGGPYNEQYF. CDR3 coding DNA: TGTGCCATCAGTGGAAACCTAGCGGGGGGGCCCTACAATGAGCAGTACTTC.

This clonotype was recorded a few times. V usage is TRBV20-1 and J usage is TRBJ1-2; no reliable D call. Per the germline V gene, CDR1 is DFQATT and CDR2 is SNEGSKA (reference sequence). Trimming took off 4 bases at V and 0 bases at J, with 12 bases between the two ends. The CDR3 has 14 amino acids. The CDR3: CSAKEEPSNYGYTF. The CDR3 DNA reads as TGCAGTGCTAAGGAGGAGCCCTCTAACTATGGCTACACCTTC.

V is TRBV6-2 or TRBV6-3 and J is TRBJ1-5; TRBD1 agrees at 7 bases. Germline V gene data show CDR1 as MNHEY and CDR2 as SVGEGT. The CDR3 totals 17 residues. Trimming cost V 4 bases and J 2 bases; bases outside gene matches: 11. DNA of the CDR3: TGTGCCAGCAGTTCGCCGTCCCTAGGACAGGGCAATCAGCCCCAGCATTTT. Translation: CASSSPSLGQGNQPQHF.

This clonotype was recorded a few times. The chain employs TRBV18 and TRBJ1-1; 7 nucleotides match TRBD1. Germline V gene lookup returns CDR1 KGHSH and CDR2 LQKENI. With 5 bases clipped from V and 4 bases from J, the junction kept 4 bases outside the gene matches. This CDR3 region has 13 residues. The CDR3 here is CASSRDRATEAFF. CDR3 coding DNA: TGTGCCAGCTCAAGGGACAGAGCCACTGAAGCTTTCTTT. Variable domain in full (rest from reference TRBV18 and TRBJ1-1): NAGVMQNPRHLVRRRGQEARLRCSPMKGHSHVYWYRQLPEEGLKFMVYLQKENIIDESGMPKERFSAEFPKEGPSILRIQQVVRGDSAAYFCASSRDRATEAFFGQGTRLTVV.

The chain carries TRBV12-3 or TRBV12-4 and TRBJ1-2; maybe TRBD1 (6 bases). The V end lost 2 bases, the J end lost 5 bases, and 12 bases lay between the germline ends. This CDR3 spans 14 amino acids. The DNA for the CDR3 is TGTGCCAGCAGTTTAAACCCCACAGGGTATGGCTACACCTTC. The encoded protein is CASSLNPTGYGYTF.

This clonotype was counted a few times. V gene TRBV12-3 or TRBV12-4 combines with J gene TRBJ2-7; 7 bases line up with TRBD2. The CDR3 runs 15 residues. The V gene end was trimmed by 6 bases and the J gene end by 1 base; junction bases not matched to a gene: 9. Here the CDR3 DNA reads TGTGCCAGCAGACCTTCGGGACTATCATCCTACGAGCAGTACTTC. Translation: CASRPSGLSSYEQYF.

This chain joins TRBV10-3 and TRBJ2-3, with 13 nucleotides matching TRBD2. V lost 7 bases, J lost 2 bases, and 3 bases stayed unmatched. This CDR3 spans 15 amino acids. Germline values: CDR1 ENHRY, CDR2 SYGVKD. The DNA of the CDR3 is TGTGCCATCAAGACTAGCGGGGGGCTCACAGATACGCAGTATTTT. It translates to CAIKTSGGLTDTQYF.

The chain couples TRBV6-5 to TRBJ2-1; 10 bases line up with TRBD1. The CDR3 length is 16 residues. Losses at the gene ends were 6 bases for V and 8 bases for J; bases not matched to a gene: 13. Germline CDR1 and CDR2: MNHEY and SVGAGI. CDR3 DNA sequence: TGTGCCAGCAGGCCCCTATCGGGACAGGGGTTACATGAGCAGTTCTTC. Translation: CASRPLSGQGLHEQFF.

This clonotype was found a few times. This chain links TRBV20-1 with TRBJ1-2, with D unclear. This CDR3 is built from 15 residues. Per germline, CDR1 DFQATT and CDR2 SNEGSKA (reference sequence). Between the trimmed V and J ends, which lost 0 bases and 4 bases, there was a span of 15 bases. CDR3 in DNA: TGCAGTGCTAGAGACTTAATACGGGAGGGCTATGGCTACACCTTC. Translation gives CSARDLIREGYGYTF.